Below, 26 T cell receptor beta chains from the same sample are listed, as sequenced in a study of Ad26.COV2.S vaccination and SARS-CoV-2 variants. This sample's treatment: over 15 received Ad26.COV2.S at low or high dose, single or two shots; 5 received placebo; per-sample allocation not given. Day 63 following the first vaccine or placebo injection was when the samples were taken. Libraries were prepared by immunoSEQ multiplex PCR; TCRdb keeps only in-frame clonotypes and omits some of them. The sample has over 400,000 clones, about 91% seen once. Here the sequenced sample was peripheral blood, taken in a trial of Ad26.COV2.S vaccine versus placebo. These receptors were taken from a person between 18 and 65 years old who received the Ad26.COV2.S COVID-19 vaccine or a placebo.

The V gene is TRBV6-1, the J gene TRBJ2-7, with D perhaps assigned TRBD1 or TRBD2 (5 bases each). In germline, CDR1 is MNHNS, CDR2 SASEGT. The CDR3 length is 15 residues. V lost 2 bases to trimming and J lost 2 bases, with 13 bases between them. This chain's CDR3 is CASSEIWDATYEQYV. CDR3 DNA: TGTGCCAGCAGTGAAATCTGGGACGCCACCTACGAGCAGTACGTC.

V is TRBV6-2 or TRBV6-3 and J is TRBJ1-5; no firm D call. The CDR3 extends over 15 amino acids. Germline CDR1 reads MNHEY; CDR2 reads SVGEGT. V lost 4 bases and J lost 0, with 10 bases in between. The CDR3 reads CASSSETVSNQPQHF. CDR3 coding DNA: TGTGCCAGCAGTTCCGAGACTGTTAGCAATCAGCCCCAGCATTTT.

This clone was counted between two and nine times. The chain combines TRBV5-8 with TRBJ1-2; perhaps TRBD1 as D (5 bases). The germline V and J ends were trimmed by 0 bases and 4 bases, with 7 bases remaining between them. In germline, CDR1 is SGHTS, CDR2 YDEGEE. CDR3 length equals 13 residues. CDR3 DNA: TGTGCCAGCAGCTTGGCAGGGATCTATGGCTACACCTTC. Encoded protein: CASSLAGIYGYTF.

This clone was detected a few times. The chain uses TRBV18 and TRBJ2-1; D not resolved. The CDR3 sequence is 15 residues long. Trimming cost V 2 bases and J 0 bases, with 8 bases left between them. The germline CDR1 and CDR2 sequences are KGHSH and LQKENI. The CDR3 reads CASSPMGYSYNEQFF. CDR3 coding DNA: TGTGCCAGCTCACCAATGGGGTACTCCTACAATGAGCAGTTCTTC.

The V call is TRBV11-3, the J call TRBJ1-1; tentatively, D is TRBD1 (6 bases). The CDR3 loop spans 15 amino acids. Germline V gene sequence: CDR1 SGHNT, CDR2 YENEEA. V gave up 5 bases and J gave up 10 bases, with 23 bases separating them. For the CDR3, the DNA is TGTGCCAGCAGCAACCCAAATACAGGGCGGCGGGGAGCTTTCTTT. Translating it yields CASSNPNTGRRGAFF.

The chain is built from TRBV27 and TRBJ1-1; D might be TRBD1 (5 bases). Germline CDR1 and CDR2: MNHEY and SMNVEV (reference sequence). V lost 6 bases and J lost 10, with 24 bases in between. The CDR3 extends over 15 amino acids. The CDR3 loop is CASSPLGRARSRAFF. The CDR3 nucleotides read TGTGCCAGCAGCCCCCTCGGCAGGGCGAGGAGTCGAGCTTTCTTT.

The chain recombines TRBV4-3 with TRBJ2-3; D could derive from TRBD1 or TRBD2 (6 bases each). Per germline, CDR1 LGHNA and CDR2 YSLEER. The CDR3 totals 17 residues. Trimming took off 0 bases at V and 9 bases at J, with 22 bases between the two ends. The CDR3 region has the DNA TGCGCCAGCAGCCAAGACAACACGGGGGCGTCAGGATCCACGCAGTATTTT. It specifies CASSQDNTGASGSTQYF.

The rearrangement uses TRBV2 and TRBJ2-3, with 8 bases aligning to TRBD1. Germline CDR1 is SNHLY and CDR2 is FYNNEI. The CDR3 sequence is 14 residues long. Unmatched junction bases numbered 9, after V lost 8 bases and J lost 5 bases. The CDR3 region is CASSGQGGGDTQYF. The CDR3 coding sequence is TGTGCCAGCTCTGGACAGGGTGGCGGAGATACGCAGTATTTT.

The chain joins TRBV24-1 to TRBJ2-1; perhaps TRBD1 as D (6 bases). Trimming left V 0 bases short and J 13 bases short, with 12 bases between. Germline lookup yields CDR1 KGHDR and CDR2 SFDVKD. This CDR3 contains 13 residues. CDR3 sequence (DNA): TGTGCCACCAGTGATTTGCTCCGGACAGACCAGTTCTTC. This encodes CATSDLLRTDQFF.

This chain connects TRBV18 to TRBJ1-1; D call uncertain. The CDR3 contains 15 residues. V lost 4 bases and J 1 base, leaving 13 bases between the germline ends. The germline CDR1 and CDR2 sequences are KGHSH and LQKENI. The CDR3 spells CASSQSPTTNTEAFF. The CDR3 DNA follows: TGTGCCAGCTCACAATCGCCGACTACGAACACTGAAGCTTTCTTT.

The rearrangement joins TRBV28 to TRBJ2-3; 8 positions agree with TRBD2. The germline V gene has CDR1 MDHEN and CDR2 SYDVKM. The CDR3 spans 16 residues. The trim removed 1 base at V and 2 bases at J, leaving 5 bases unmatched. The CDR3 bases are TGTGCCAGCAGTTTATCCGGACTAGCCCCCACAGATACGCAGTATTTT. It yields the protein CASSLSGLAPTDTQYF.

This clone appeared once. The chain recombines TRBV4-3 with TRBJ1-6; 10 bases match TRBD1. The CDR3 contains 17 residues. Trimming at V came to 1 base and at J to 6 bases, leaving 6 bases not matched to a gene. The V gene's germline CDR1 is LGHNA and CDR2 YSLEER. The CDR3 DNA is TGCGCCAGCAGCCAAGCGCCTGGGACAGGGGTTAATTCACCCCTCCACTTT. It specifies CASSQAPGTGVNSPLHF.

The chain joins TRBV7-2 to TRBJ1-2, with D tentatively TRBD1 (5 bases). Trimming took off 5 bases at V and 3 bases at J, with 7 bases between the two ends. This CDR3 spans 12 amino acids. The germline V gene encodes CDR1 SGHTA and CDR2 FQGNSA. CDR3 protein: CASSLRDYGYTF. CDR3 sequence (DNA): TGTGCCAGCAGCCTCAGGGACTATGGCTACACCTTC.

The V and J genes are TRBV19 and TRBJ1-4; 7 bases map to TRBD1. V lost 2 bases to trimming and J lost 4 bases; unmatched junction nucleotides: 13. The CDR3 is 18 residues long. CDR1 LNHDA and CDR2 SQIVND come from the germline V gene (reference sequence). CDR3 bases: TGTGCCAGTAGTATAATGACAGGGCCCCTTGGGGGTAATGAAAAACTGTTTTTT. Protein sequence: CASSIMTGPLGGNEKLFF.

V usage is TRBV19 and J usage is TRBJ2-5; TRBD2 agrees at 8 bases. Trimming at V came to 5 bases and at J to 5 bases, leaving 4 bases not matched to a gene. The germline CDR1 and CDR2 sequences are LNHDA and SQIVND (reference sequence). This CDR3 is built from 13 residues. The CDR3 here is CASSPSGGETQYF. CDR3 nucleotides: TGTGCCAGTAGTCCCTCGGGGGGGGAGACCCAGTACTTC.

Here the CDR3 DNA reads TGTGCCAGCAGCCCAACGGACGGGACATCGAACACCGGGGAGCTGTTTTTT. The encoded protein is CASSPTDGTSNTGELFF. The chain is built from TRBV27 and TRBJ2-2; TRBD1 is a possible D gene (6 bases). This CDR3 is 17 amino acids long. From germline, CDR1 is MNHEY and CDR2 SMNVEV (reference sequence). With 6 bases removed from V and 0 bases from J, the gap between germline ends came to 17 bases.

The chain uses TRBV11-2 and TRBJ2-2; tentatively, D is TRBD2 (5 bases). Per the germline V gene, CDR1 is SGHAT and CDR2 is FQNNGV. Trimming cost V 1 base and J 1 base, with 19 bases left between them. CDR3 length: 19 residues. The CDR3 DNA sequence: TGTGCCAGCAGCTTAGCCCCCTTCCGGGAACTTTTGAACACCGGGGAGCTGTTTTTT. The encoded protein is CASSLAPFRELLNTGELFF.

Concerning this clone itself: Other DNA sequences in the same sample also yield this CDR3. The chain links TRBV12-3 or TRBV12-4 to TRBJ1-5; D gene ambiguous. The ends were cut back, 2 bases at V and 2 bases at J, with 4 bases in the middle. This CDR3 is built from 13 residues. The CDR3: CASSLWGNQPQHF. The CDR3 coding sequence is TGTGCCAGCAGTTTATGGGGCAATCAGCCCCAGCATTTT.

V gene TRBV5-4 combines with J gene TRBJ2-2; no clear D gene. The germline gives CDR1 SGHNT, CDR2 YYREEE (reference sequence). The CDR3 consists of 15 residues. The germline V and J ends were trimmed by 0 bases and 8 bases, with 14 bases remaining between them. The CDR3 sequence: CASSLGTSHRGELFF. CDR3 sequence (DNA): TGTGCCAGCAGCTTGGGGACCTCCCACAGAGGGGAGCTGTTTTTT.

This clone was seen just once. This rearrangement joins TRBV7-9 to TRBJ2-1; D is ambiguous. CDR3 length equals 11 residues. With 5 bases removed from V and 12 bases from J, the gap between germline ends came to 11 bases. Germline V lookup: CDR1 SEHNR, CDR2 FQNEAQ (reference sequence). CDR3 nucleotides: TGTGCCAGCAGCGATAGTAGAGTGCAGTTCTTC. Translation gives CASSDSRVQFF.

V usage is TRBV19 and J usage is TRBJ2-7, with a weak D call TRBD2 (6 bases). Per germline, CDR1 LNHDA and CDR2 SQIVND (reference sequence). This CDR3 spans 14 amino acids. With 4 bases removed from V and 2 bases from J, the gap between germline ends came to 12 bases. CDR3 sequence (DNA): TGTGCCAGTAGTAGGAGGGAATTGACCTACGAGCAGTACTTC. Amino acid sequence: CASSRRELTYEQYF.

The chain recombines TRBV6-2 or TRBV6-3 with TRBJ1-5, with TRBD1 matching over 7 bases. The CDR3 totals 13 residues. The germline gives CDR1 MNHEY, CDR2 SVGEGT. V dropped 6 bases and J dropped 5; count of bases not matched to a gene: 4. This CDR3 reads CASSRDSYQPQHF. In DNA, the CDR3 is TGTGCCAGCAGCCGGGACAGCTATCAGCCCCAGCATTTT.

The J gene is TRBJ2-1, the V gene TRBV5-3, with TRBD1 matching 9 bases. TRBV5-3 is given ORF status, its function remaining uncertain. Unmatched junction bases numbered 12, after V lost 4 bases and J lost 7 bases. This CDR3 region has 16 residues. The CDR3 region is CARSRAVGQGRNEQFF. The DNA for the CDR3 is TGTGCCAGAAGCCGGGCGGTGGGACAGGGTCGGAATGAGCAGTTCTTC.

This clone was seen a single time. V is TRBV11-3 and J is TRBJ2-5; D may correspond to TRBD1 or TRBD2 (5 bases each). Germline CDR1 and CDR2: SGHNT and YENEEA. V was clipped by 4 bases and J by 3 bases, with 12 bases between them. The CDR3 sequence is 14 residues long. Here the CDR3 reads CASSSRDGKETQYF. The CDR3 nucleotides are TGTGCCAGCAGCTCCCGGGACGGGAAAGAGACCCAGTACTTC.

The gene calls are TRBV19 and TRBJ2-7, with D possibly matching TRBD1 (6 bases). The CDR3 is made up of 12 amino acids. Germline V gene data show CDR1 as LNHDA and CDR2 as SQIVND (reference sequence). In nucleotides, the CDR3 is TGTGTGGGGCACAGGGTAGCGTACGAGCAGTACTTC. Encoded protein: CVGHRVAYEQYF.

The CDR3 DNA reads as TGTGCAAGTCGCTTAGTCCGTCTCCTTAACTATGGCTACACCTTC. Translation: CASRLVRLLNYGYTF. This chain links TRBV12-2 with TRBJ1-2. TRBV12-2 is a known pseudogene. The CDR3 loop spans 15 amino acids.